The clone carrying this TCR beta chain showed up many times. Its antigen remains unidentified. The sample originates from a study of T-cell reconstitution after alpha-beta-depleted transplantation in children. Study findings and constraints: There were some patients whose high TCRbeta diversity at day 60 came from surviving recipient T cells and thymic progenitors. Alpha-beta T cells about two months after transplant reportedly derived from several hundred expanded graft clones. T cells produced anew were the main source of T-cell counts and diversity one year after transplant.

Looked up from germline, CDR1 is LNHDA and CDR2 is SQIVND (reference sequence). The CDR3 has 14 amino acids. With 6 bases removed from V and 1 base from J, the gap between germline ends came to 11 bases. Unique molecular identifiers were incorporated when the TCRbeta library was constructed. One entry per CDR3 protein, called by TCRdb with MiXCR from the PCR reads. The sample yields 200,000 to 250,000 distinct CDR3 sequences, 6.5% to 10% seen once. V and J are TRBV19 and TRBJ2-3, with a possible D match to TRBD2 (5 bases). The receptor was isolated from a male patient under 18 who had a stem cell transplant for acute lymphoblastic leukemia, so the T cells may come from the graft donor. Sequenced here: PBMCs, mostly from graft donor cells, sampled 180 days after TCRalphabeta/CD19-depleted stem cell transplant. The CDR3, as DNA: TGTGCCAGTAGCCGGGAACCCGGCACAGATACGCAGTATTTT. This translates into CASSREPGTDTQYF.